A single sample is the source of the 4 T cell receptor beta chains below, sequenced in a study of CD8+CD57+ T cells in acquired aplastic anemia. The template used for profiling TCR beta VDJ and CDR3 was genomic DNA. TCRdb re-analysed the reads in MiXCR, keeping a single row per CDR3 protein. The table lists about 110,000 distinct CDR3 sequences, 40% to 65% of them singletons, with about a third in the top ten. The sequencing input was sorted CD4+, CD8+, or CD8+CD57+ T cells (not recorded which) from PBMCs. These receptor sequences come from a human donor in good health, serving as a control.

On this clonotype itself: The junction departs from the called germline gene at one end, perhaps through a read error. The V gene is TRBV7-2, the J gene TRBJ2-1; 9 bases are shared with TRBD2. This CDR3 is 14 amino acids long. Germline-derived CDR1 and CDR2 are SGHTA and FQGNSA. CDR3: CASSFSGGENEQFF. Written as DNA, the CDR3 is TGTGCCAGTAGCTTTAGCGGGGGAGAGAATGAGCAGTTCTTC.

The V call is TRBV9, the J call TRBJ1-6, with 9 bases matching TRBD1. V was pared by 0 bases and J by 8 bases, with 12 bases of the junction left unmatched. There are 18 residues in the CDR3. Germline values: CDR1 SGDLS, CDR2 YYNGEE. The DNA for the CDR3 is TGTGCCAGCAGCGTAGGGGACAGGGAGGACGCATTAGATTCACCCCTCCACTTT. Its protein product is CASSVGDREDALDSPLHF.

J is TRBJ2-5 and V is TRBV24-1, with D perhaps matching TRBD1 (6 bases). With 5 bases removed from V and 2 bases from J, the gap between germline ends came to 11 bases. Germline CDR1 KGHDR, CDR2 SFDVKD. The CDR3 is 14 residues long. The CDR3, as DNA: TGTGCCACCAGTGCCCGGACAGTTCAAGAGACCCAGTACTTC. Translation gives CATSARTVQETQYF.

This chain connects TRBV6-1 to TRBJ1-2; 10 bases fit TRBD1. Germline V gene sequence: CDR1 MNHNS, CDR2 SASEGT. V lost 11 bases and J lost 4; bases outside the gene matches: 4. The CDR3 is made up of 12 amino acids. CDR3 amino acids: CAGTGASYGYTF. In DNA, the CDR3 is TGTGCCGGGACAGGGGCAAGCTATGGCTACACCTTC.